These T cell receptor beta chains were read from a single sample in a study of CD8+ T cells in alopecia areata. Assay: immunoSEQ multiplex PCR; the TCRdb copy retains only in-frame clones and omits some. The table records approximately 140,000 clones, around 50% of them present only once. Specimen: CD4+ T cells sorted from blood. These receptors came from a human donor with alopecia areata. CDR3s leave out the opening cysteine and the closing phenylalanine or tryptophan. Each record gives: V gene, CDR3 protein.

>TRBV28
ASRPLRGPGPNYEQY
>TRBV5-4
ASSFRGNEQF
>TRBV15
ATSRGRFQETQY
>TRBV6-4
ASSDLSTYEQY
>TRBV4-2
ASSHTGGTVLVESSYNEQF
>TRBV2
ASSLRGISLYNEQF
>TRBV12-5
ASGLEAGGYNEQF
>TRBV4-1
ASSPGAAKPYEQY
>TRBV5-1
ASSLDWAGAGYT
>TRBV11-2
ASSLDPSVGEQF
>TRBV28
ASGVSALPNYGYT
>TRBV29-1
SVAGATLYGYT
>TRBV29-1
SARLGVFQH
>TRBV7-2
ASSRVGAGQY
>TRBV28
ASSLILENIQY
>TRBV29-1
SVRAGSIVDEQF
>TRBV5-8
ASSLSWETQY
>TRBV30
AWRHQGKGTEAF
>TRBV27
ASSFSGVSYNEQF
>TRBV2
ASSEAYETQY
>TRBV28
ASSPPLPSGIDEQY
>TRBV13
ASSLEAGARETQY
>TRBV7-9
ASSLAYLAGEQF
>TRBV27
ASSVEQY
>TRBV12-5
ASGRNREEQY
>TRBV5-1
ASSLGLNTGELF
>TRBV29-1
SVGGGLGVDTQY
>TRBV4-2
ASSLDRQGGRY
>TRBV30
AWSSAGDNYGYT
>TRBV5-1
ASRDSGLPLYGYT
>TRBV28
ASSRRQGGYEQY